One and the same sample provided the 18 T cell receptor beta chains below, sequenced in a study of cytomegalovirus exposure and HLA in healthy donors. In the PCR, 60 Vbeta and 13 Jbeta primers were used. Assay: immunoSEQ multiplex PCR; the TCRdb copy retains only in-frame clones and omits some. Of some 130,000 clones in the sample, about 74% were seen once. What was sequenced was PBMCs. The source is a woman aged 50 to 65 in good health and CMV-seropositive.

CDR3 sequence (DNA): TGTGCCAGTAGTCCCTATAGTACCATGAACACTGAAGCTTTCTTT. Translation gives CASSPYSTMNTEAFF. The chain recombines TRBV19 with TRBJ1-1; D unresolved. The length of the CDR3 is 15 residues. Germline CDR1 reads LNHDA; CDR2 reads SQIVND (reference sequence). The V end lost 5 bases, the J end lost 0 bases, and 13 bases lay between the germline ends.

The chain combines TRBV5-6 with TRBJ1-1; D is unresolved. CDR1 is SGHDT and CDR2 is YYEEEE in the germline V gene. Deletions cut 6 bases from V and 4 bases from J, with 7 bases between. This CDR3 has 11 residues. CDR3 DNA: TGTGCCAGCACTTCGTTCACTGAAGCTTTCTTT. This sequence encodes CASTSFTEAFF.

The gene calls are TRBV11-1 and TRBJ1-1; TRBD1 aligns across 8 bases. CDR3 length: 14 residues. Germline loops: CDR1 SGHAT, CDR2 FQDESV (reference sequence). J gave up 4 bases and V 7 bases, and 8 bases lay outside the gene matches. CDR3 region: CASTLFGQGTEAFF. The CDR3, as DNA: TGTGCCAGCACCCTATTCGGACAGGGCACTGAAGCTTTCTTT.

This chain connects TRBV18 to TRBJ2-2, with 7 bases identical to TRBD1. The CDR3 is 16 amino acids. The V and J ends lost 3 bases and 1 base, in that order; junction bases with no gene match: 5. CDR1 is KGHSH, CDR2 LQKENI, per germline. The CDR3 DNA reads as TGTGCCAGCTCACCTCGGGGACAGATGAACACCGGGGAGCTGTTTTTT. Its translation is CASSPRGQMNTGELFF.

V usage is TRBV4-2 and J usage is TRBJ2-1, with D perhaps TRBD2 (5 bases). Trimming pared 6 bases from V and 13 bases from J, leaving 13 bases between. CDR3 length equals 11 residues. The V gene's germline CDR1 is LGHNA and CDR2 YNFKEQ. This chain's CDR3 is CASRGSYGQFF. The CDR3, as DNA: TGTGCCAGCAGGGGGAGTTATGGACAGTTCTTC.

The chain links TRBV6-6 to TRBJ1-4; D gene ambiguous. This CDR3 spans 14 amino acids. CDR1 and CDR2 (germline): MNHNY, SVGAGI (reference sequence). V gave up 8 bases and J gave up 3 bases, with 13 bases separating them. For the CDR3, the DNA is TGTGCCAGCGCCGCGGGATCCGCTAATGAAAAACTGTTTTTT. Its protein product is CASAAGSANEKLFF.

J is TRBJ2-5 and V is TRBV6-6; 10 positions agree with TRBD1. The CDR3 loop spans 15 amino acids. Germline V gene sequence: CDR1 MNHNY, CDR2 SVGAGI (reference sequence). V lost 5 bases and J lost 6; bases outside the gene matches: 9. The CDR3 region has the DNA TGTGCCAGCAGTGAGGGGACAGGGGCAGGGAAGACCCAGTACTTC. This sequence encodes CASSEGTGAGKTQYF.

This clone was observed a few times. The rearrangement uses TRBV18 and TRBJ2-5; D call uncertain. Germline V lookup: CDR1 KGHSH, CDR2 LQKENI. The CDR3 extends over 13 amino acids. V was clipped by 6 bases and J by 1 base, with 9 bases between them. CDR3 amino acids: CASSRSSQETQYF. DNA of the CDR3: TGTGCCAGCTCTAGGAGTAGCCAAGAGACCCAGTACTTC.

The rearrangement uses TRBV6-6 and TRBJ2-6; 8 nucleotides align to TRBD2. J lost 0 bases, V lost 5 bases, and 3 bases had no gene match. The CDR3 has 16 residues. In germline, CDR1 is MNHNY, CDR2 SVGAGI (reference sequence). CDR3 sequence (DNA): TGTGCCAGCAGTCCCCGGGGGGGCTCTGGGGCCAACGTCCTGACTTTC. Its protein product is CASSPRGGSGANVLTF.

The rearrangement joins TRBV6-6 to TRBJ1-2; D is perhaps TRBD1 (6 bases). Between the trimmed V and J ends, which lost 6 bases and 0 bases, there was a span of 8 bases. Germline CDR1 MNHNY, CDR2 SVGAGI (reference sequence). This CDR3 region has 13 residues. CDR3 in amino acids: CASRSGANYGYTF. CDR3 bases: TGTGCCAGCAGGTCAGGGGCTAACTATGGCTACACCTTC.

Only one count was recorded for this clone. This chain joins TRBV11-2 and TRBJ2-2; 10 bases agree with TRBD1. The CDR3 runs to 14 residues. Germline V gene lookup returns CDR1 SGHAT and CDR2 FQNNGV. V gave up 8 bases and J gave up 6 bases; unmatched junction bases: 6. In DNA, the CDR3 is TGTGCCAGCGGAGGGACAGGGGAACCCGGGGAGCTGTTTTTT. Translation: CASGGTGEPGELFF.

Only a few counts were recorded for this clone. The chain recombines TRBV19 with TRBJ2-1; D might be TRBD2 (7 bases). V was shortened by 6 bases and J by 4 bases, with 19 bases between the two germline ends. Germline CDR1 reads LNHDA; CDR2 reads SQIVND (reference sequence). This CDR3 is 16 amino acids long. The CDR3 DNA reads as TGTGCCAGTAGATCCCCTGGGGGGGCGTCTTACAATGAGCAGTTCTTC. Protein product: CASRSPGGASYNEQFF.

The chain is built from TRBV5-6 and TRBJ2-7; 7 positions match TRBD2. The germline CDR1 and CDR2 sequences are SGHDT and YYEEEE. Trimming cost V 7 bases and J 6 bases; bases outside gene matches: 7. The CDR3 runs 12 residues. The DNA of the CDR3 is TGTGCCAGCTCAAGGCCGGGGGGCGAGCAGTACTTC. Translating gives CASSRPGGEQYF.

The CDR3: CAIKAPSGTGGASTGELFF. CDR3 nucleotide sequence: TGTGCCATCAAAGCGCCCTCCGGGACAGGGGGCGCTAGCACCGGGGAGCTGTTTTTT. This chain uses TRBV10-3 with TRBJ2-2, with 12 bases that match TRBD1. In germline, CDR1 is ENHRY, CDR2 SYGVKD. The V segment lost 7 bases and the J segment 4 bases; nucleotides outside the gene matches: 16. The CDR3 sequence is 19 residues long.

This clone was recorded only once. CDR3 protein: CASGRASSYNSPLHF. The CDR3 nucleotides read TGTGCTAGTGGCAGGGCGAGCTCCTATAATTCACCCCTCCACTTT. The chain has TRBV12-5 and TRBJ1-6, with D possibly matching TRBD1 (5 bases). V was trimmed by 6 bases and J by 0 bases, leaving 9 bases between them. Germline-derived CDR1 and CDR2 are LGHNT and FRNRAP. CDR3 length equals 15 residues. Full variable domain (remainder filled in from reference TRBV12-5 and TRBJ1-6): DARVTQTPRHKVTEMGQEVTMRCQPILGHNTVFWYRQTMMQGLELLAYFRNRAPLDDSGMPKDRFSAEMPDATLATLKIQPSEPRDSAVYFCASGRASSYNSPLHFGNGTRLTVT.

This clone was counted once. This rearrangement joins TRBV7-2 to TRBJ2-1, with TRBD1 matching 9 bases. The CDR3 is made up of 17 amino acids. Germline-derived CDR1 and CDR2 are SGHTA and FQGNSA. Losses at the gene ends were 5 bases for V and 6 bases for J; bases not matched to a gene: 14. This chain's CDR3 is CASSPRLDRGYFNEQFF. DNA for the CDR3: TGTGCCAGCAGCCCTAGACTGGACAGGGGTTATTTCAATGAGCAGTTCTTC.

This clone was counted between two and nine times. The V gene is TRBV19, the J gene TRBJ1-2; D gene ambiguous. The CDR3 totals 15 residues. Germline V gene data show CDR1 as LNHDA and CDR2 as SQIVND (reference sequence). The germline V and J ends were trimmed by 1 base and 0 bases, with 9 bases remaining between them. The CDR3 bases are TGTGCCAGTAGTATAGTGGCTCTAGCTAACTATGGCTACACCTTC. Translating it yields CASSIVALANYGYTF.

The J gene is TRBJ2-3, the V gene TRBV11-3, with a possible D match to TRBD2 (7 bases). CDR3 length equals 11 residues. Trimming removed 7 bases from V and 6 bases from J, with 8 bases in between. Germline CDR1 SGHNT, CDR2 YENEEA. CDR3 protein: CASKGGDTQYF. In nucleotides, the CDR3 is TGTGCCAGCAAGGGGGGGGATACGCAGTATTTT.